Detailed here is one TCR beta chain. Produced via immunoSEQ multiplex PCR; TCRdb's table is partial and in-frame only. This repertoire shows roughly 430,000 clones, 88% found once; its top ten account for over 2%. Germline V lookup: CDR1 MGHRA, CDR2 YSYEKL. Trimming left V 1 base short and J 6 bases short, with 10 bases between. The length of the CDR3 is 13 residues. These data belong to a study of blood T cell repertoires in COVID-19. Study information: PBMCs, B-cell-depleted T cells, or T cells were the source of the cDNA or gDNA that made up the material.

The chain links TRBV4-1 to TRBJ2-7; D gene ambiguous. This receptor was taken from a woman in her forties with acute COVID-19. Sequenced sample: PBMCs or T cells enriched from blood (not recorded which). CDR3 region: CASSQVLGGEQYF. CDR3 coding DNA: TGCGCCAGCAGCCAAGTTTTAGGCGGCGAGCAGTACTTC.